In its sample, the clone carrying this T cell receptor beta chain was seen many times. The antigen remains undetermined. This sample was included in a study of T cell repertoires in cytomegalovirus infection. As for the study in general: Both recently identified HLA-C-restricted and well-studied HLA-B-restricted CMV epitopes were used in the study.

One entry per CDR3 protein, called by TCRdb with MiXCR from the reads. Among some 920,000 distinct CDR3 sequences listed, approximately 31% were seen once. Findings and limits, study-wide: HLA-C-restricted CMV clonotypes gave the most frequent clonotype in two of eight donors. Public TCR beta family frequency separated CMV-and-HLA carriers, including in an independent cohort.

This CDR3 comprises 14 residues. V lost 5 bases, J lost 4 bases, and 13 bases lay in between. Germline-derived CDR1 and CDR2 are SGHVS and FNYEAQ. V gene TRBV7-6 combines with J gene TRBJ2-3; tentatively, D is TRBD2 (5 bases). This receptor was identified in a human donor in good health (CMV status not recorded). Some clones in this sample may be carry-over from other donors' samples. The source material was cultured CD8+ T cells from PBMCs, sampled from culture after CMV antigen stimulation. Here the CDR3 reads CASSLRTGADTQYF. Written as DNA, the CDR3 is TGTGCCAGCAGCCTCCGTACCGGGGCAGATACGCAGTATTTT.